These T cell receptor beta chains were read from a single sample in a study of T cells and Merkel cell carcinoma outcomes. Measured with immunoSEQ multiplex PCR; TCRdb has only the in-frame clones, and not every one. Seen here are some 640 clones, roughly nine tenths observed once, and the top ten hold around 4.8%. The sequenced material came from tumor tissue from Merkel cell carcinoma. The source is a human donor with Merkel cell carcinoma. CDR3s include the opening cysteine and the closing phenylalanine or tryptophan. The order of the fields is clone size, D gene, J gene, V gene, CDR3 DNA, CDR3 protein. D genes are given only for firm matches. Clone size, where shown, is once, few, many, or a class for clones that have expanded.

>-|-|TRBJ1-3|TRBV29-1
TGCAGCGTTGAAGGACAGTTCGGAAACACCATATATTTT
CSVEGQFGNTIYF
>-|-|TRBJ1-4|TRBV2
TGTGCCAGCAGCGCCTGGGCAGGGATTAATGAAAAACTGTTTTTT
CASSAWAGINEKLFF
>-|-|TRBJ2-2|TRBV11-3
TGTGCCACCGACGCCCTGCAGGGCCGGGCCGGGGAGCTGTTTTTT
CATDALQGRAGELFF
>-|TRBD2|TRBJ2-2|TRBV7-9
TGTGCCAGCAGCCGGGGACTAGCGGGCTCGAACACCGGGGAGCTGTTTTTT
CASSRGLAGSNTGELFF
>-|-|TRBJ1-1|TRBV19
TGTGCCAGTAGTATATTGCCCCTCGGGGGGAACACTGAAGCTTTCTTT
CASSILPLGGNTEAFF
>-|-|TRBJ2-7|TRBV2
TGTGCCAGCAGTGTCTTACAGACCTACGAGCAGTACTTC
CASSVLQTYEQYF
>-|-|TRBJ1-6|TRBV7-2
TGTGCCAGCAGCCTCGGGGTAGATAATTCACCCCTCCACTTT
CASSLGVDNSPLHF
>-|-|TRBJ1-6|TRBV6-5
TGTGCCAGCAGAGGGTCCTATAATTCACCCCTCCACTTT
CASRGSYNSPLHF
>-|-|TRBJ2-3|TRBV19
TGTGCCAGTAGTATAGGACAGGGCACAGATACGCAGTATTTT
CASSIGQGTDTQYF
>-|TRBD2|TRBJ2-5|TRBV7-2
TGTGCCAGCAGCTTAGTAACCCAACTAGCGGGGTACCAAGAGACCCAGTACTTC
CASSLVTQLAGYQETQYF
>-|-|TRBJ1-6|TRBV9
TGTGCCAGCAGCGTAGCGGCAGGCAGTAATTCACCCCTCCACTTT
CASSVAAGSNSPLHF
>-|-|TRBJ2-2|TRBV7-3
TGTGCCAGCAGCCCAACCCCGCTGGGGGGCACCGGGGAGCTGTTTTTT
CASSPTPLGGTGELFF
>-|-|TRBJ2-3|TRBV28
TGTGCCAGCAGTAGCGGACACAGCACAGATACGCAGTATTTT
CASSSGHSTDTQYF
>-|-|TRBJ2-3|TRBV11-2
TGTGCCTCTGGCGGGGGCTTCACAGATACGCAGTATTTT
CASGGGFTDTQYF
>-|TRBD2|TRBJ2-5|TRBV7-6
TGTGCCAGCAGCTTAGGGAGCGGGGGGAACGTAGAGACCCAGTACTTC
CASSLGSGGNVETQYF
>once|TRBD1|TRBJ2-7|TRBV27
TGTGCTAGCAGTTTTCAGGGGGCTTCCGAGCAGTACTTC
CASSFQGASEQYF
>-|-|TRBJ1-6|TRBV5-6
TGTGCCAGCAGCTTGGGGGCTAGCTCCTATAATTCACCCCTCCACTTT
CASSLGASSYNSPLHF
>-|-|TRBJ2-1|TRBV7-6
TGTGCCAGCAGCGACGGCTACAATGAGCAGTTCTTC
CASSDGYNEQFF
>-|-|TRBJ2-2|TRBV5-4
TGTGCCAGCAGCTGGAACACCGGGGAGCTGTTTTTT
CASSWNTGELFF
>-|-|TRBJ1-5|TRBV6-1
TGTGCCAGCTATGTCGGACAGCTGAGCAATCAGCCCCAGCATTTT
CASYVGQLSNQPQHF
>-|TRBD2|TRBJ2-1|TRBV9
TGTGCCAGCAGCGTCGGACTAGCGGGGTTTTACAATGAGCAGTTCTTC
CASSVGLAGFYNEQFF
>-|-|TRBJ2-6|TRBV5-6
TGTGCCAGCAGCCCCGTGGGGGCCAACGTCCTGACTTTC
CASSPVGANVLTF
>-|-|TRBJ2-7|TRBV5-6
TGTGCCAGCAGCCTAACCCACGAGCAGTACTTC
CASSLTHEQYF
>-|-|TRBJ1-1|TRBV5-1
TGCGCCAGCAGCTTGGAACTCTACACTGAAGCTTTCTTT
CASSLELYTEAFF
>once|TRBD1|TRBJ2-1|TRBV7-9
TGTGCCAGCAGCACGCAGGGGGCCTCCTTAGATGAGCAGTTCTTC
CASSTQGASLDEQFF
>-|-|TRBJ2-3|TRBV5-1
TGCGCCAGCAGGGACGAACCCACAGATACGCAGTATTTT
CASRDEPTDTQYF
>-|-|TRBJ2-5|TRBV5-6
TGTGCCAGCAGGCTAGGCCCAGGGGAGACCCAGTACTTC
CASRLGPGETQYF
>once|-|TRBJ2-7|TRBV18
TGTGCCAGCTCACCAGGGCAGGGACCTGGGGAGCAGTACTTC
CASSPGQGPGEQYF
>-|-|TRBJ2-2|TRBV5-1
TGCGCCAGCAGCTTGATGTCCGTGGGGGGGGAGCTGTTTTTT
CASSLMSVGGELFF
>-|-|TRBJ1-2|TRBV5-6
TGTGCCAGCAGCCAAGGGACGGAAGCGGACTACACCTTC
CASSQGTEADYTF
>-|TRBD2|TRBJ2-1|TRBV25-1
TGTGCCAGCAGTGACCCGACTAGCGGGGGGATAAATGAGCAGTTCTTC
CASSDPTSGGINEQFF
>-|-|TRBJ1-2|TRBV27
TGTGCCAGCAGTGTTCGCCAAGGCCGGGTATATGGCTACACCTTC
CASSVRQGRVYGYTF
>-|-|TRBJ2-2|TRBV19
TGTGCCAGTAGTATCTACTATCTTAACACCGGGGAGCTGTTTTTT
CASSIYYLNTGELFF
>-|-|TRBJ1-5|TRBV28
TGTGCCAGCAGTTCGACAGAATGGGGTCAGCCCCAGCATTTT
CASSSTEWGQPQHF
>once|-|TRBJ2-1|TRBV25-1
TGTGCCAGCAGTGAATGGTCCTTCCCGACGCAGTTCTTC
CASSEWSFPTQFF
>-|-|TRBJ1-1|TRBV7-8
TGTGCCAGCAGCTTAGCGCTAAGCACTGAAGCTTTCTTT
CASSLALSTEAFF
>-|TRBD1|TRBJ1-4|TRBV5-4
TGTGCCAGCAGCTGGACAGGGGGCGCCGATGAAAAACTGTTTTTT
CASSWTGGADEKLFF
>-|-|TRBJ2-7|TRBV25-1
TGTGCCAGCAGTGATCAGGGCAACTACGAGCAGTACTTC
CASSDQGNYEQYF
>-|TRBD2|TRBJ2-3|TRBV5-6
TGTGCCAGCAGCGGGGGAGCGGGAGGCACAGATACGCAGTATTTT
CASSGGAGGTDTQYF
>-|-|TRBJ2-7|TRBV28
TGTGCCAGCGGAAAATCCTACGAGCAGTACTTC
CASGKSYEQYF
>-|-|TRBJ1-2|TRBV9
TGTGCCAGCAGCTTCCCTCCCGGGACGGCCCGCAGCTACACCTTC
CASSFPPGTARSYTF